Below, 11 T cell receptor beta chains from the same sample are listed, as sequenced in a study of blood T cells in healthy people across ages. A sample-barcoded 5' primer and a J-beta primer mix were used in a second PCR of about 7 to 12 cycles. MiXCR, run by TCRdb on the 5' RACE reads, gives a single entry per CDR3 protein. The sample records about 800,000 distinct CDR3 sequences, roughly 64% being singletons. The sequenced sample was blood. The receptor set was obtained from a man aged 25-40 years in good health.

The rearrangement uses TRBV4-2 and TRBJ2-5, with 8 bases lining up with TRBD2. The DNA matches TRBJ2-7 better at its end, which makes the J call doubtful. The CDR3 consists of 16 residues. Germline lookup yields CDR1 LGHNA and CDR2 YNFKEQ. The CDR3 here is CASSPSSGAPWGEQYF. CDR3 bases: TGTGCCAGCAGCCCTAGTAGCGGGGCTCCCTGGGGCGAGCAGTACTTC.

The rearrangement uses TRBV28 and TRBJ2-4, with D perhaps matching TRBD2 (5 bases). Germline V gene lookup returns CDR1 MDHEN and CDR2 SYDVKM. The CDR3 extends over 16 amino acids. V dropped 8 bases and J dropped 2 bases, with 19 bases sitting between them. The CDR3 nucleotides are TGTGCCAGCGGGCTAGGGTCGAGGGAAACCAAAAACATTCAGTACTTC. The encoded protein is CASGLGSRETKNIQYF.

V is TRBV6-2 or TRBV6-3 and J is TRBJ1-1; D possibly corresponds to TRBD1 (5 bases). Trimming took 8 bases from V and 0 from J, leaving 19 bases between them. Germline V gene sequence: CDR1 MNHEY, CDR2 SVGEGT. CDR3 length: 16 residues. The CDR3 loop reads CASLPAGPPMNTEAFF. The CDR3 region has the DNA TGTGCCAGCCTCCCGGCAGGGCCGCCCATGAACACTGAAGCTTTCTTT.

The chain recombines TRBV20-1 with TRBJ2-5; possibly TRBD1 or TRBD2 for D (5 bases each). Per germline, CDR1 DFQATT and CDR2 SNEGSKA (reference sequence). V lost 6 bases and J lost 3, with 17 bases in between. The CDR3 consists of 14 residues. The CDR3 region is CSALPGGREETQYF. The CDR3 bases are TGCAGTGCGCTGCCTGGGGGTCGTGAAGAGACCCAGTACTTC.

This chain links TRBV28 with TRBJ2-5; no definite D call. Between the trimmed V and J ends, which lost 6 bases and 3 bases, there was a span of 17 bases. Germline lookup yields CDR1 MDHEN and CDR2 SYDVKM. There are 15 residues in the CDR3. This chain's CDR3 is CASSDPSSGEETQYF. CDR3 coding DNA: TGTGCCAGCAGCGACCCTTCCTCAGGAGAAGAGACCCAGTACTTC. The full variable domain, with the rest looked up from reference TRBV28 and TRBJ2-5, is DVKVTQSSRYLVKRTGEKVFLECVQDMDHENMFWYRQDPGLGLRLIYFSYDVKMKEKGDIPEGYSVSREKKERFSLILESASTNQTSMYLCASSDPSSGEETQYFGPGTRLLVL.

This sequence joins TRBV5-4 and TRBJ2-3; D is unresolved. Deletions cut 2 bases from V and 0 bases from J, with 10 bases between. The V gene's germline CDR1 is SGHNT and CDR2 YYREEE (reference sequence). CDR3 length: 15 amino acids. The CDR3 region is CASSLNGLSTDTQYF. CDR3 DNA: TGTGCCAGCAGCTTAAATGGGCTGAGCACAGATACGCAGTATTTT.

The chain joins TRBV5-5 to TRBJ1-6, with TRBD1 identical over 8 bases. The germline CDR1 and CDR2 sequences are SGHKS and YYEKEE (reference sequence). The CDR3 spans 16 residues. The V segment lost 4 bases and the J segment 5 bases; nucleotides outside the gene matches: 8. The CDR3 region has the DNA TGTGCCAGCAGCAACGCCGCGACAGGGGATAATTCACCCCTCCACTTT. Amino acid sequence: CASSNAATGDNSPLHF.

V and J are TRBV20-1 and TRBJ2-4; D uncertain. The DNA end favors TRBJ2-7, so the J call may be wrong. This CDR3 has 12 amino acids. Germline V gene lookup returns CDR1 DFQATT and CDR2 SNEGSKA (reference sequence). The CDR3 nucleotides read TGCAGTGCTAGTAGTCCAACCTACGAGCAGTACTTC. Its translation is CSASSPTYEQYF.

The chain couples TRBV7-9 to TRBJ2-7; TRBD1 agrees at 7 bases. Trimming took 5 bases from V and 2 from J; bases not matched to a gene: 6. This CDR3 spans 14 amino acids. Germline V gene data show CDR1 as SEHNR and CDR2 as FQNEAQ (reference sequence). The CDR3 loop is CASSTEQGPYEQYF. The CDR3 DNA is TGTGCCAGCAGCACCGAACAGGGGCCCTACGAGCAGTACTTC.

Regarding this clonotype: Germline is not matched at one junction end, which may reflect a read error. The chain combines TRBV29-1 with TRBJ2-6; D is possibly TRBD1 (6 bases). Germline lookup yields CDR1 SQVTM and CDR2 ANQGSEA. The CDR3 runs to 14 residues. CDR3 DNA sequence: TGCAGCGTCGTAACAGGGTCCGGGGCCTACGTCCTGACTTTC. This gives the protein CSVVTGSGAYVLTF.

V and J are TRBV13 and TRBJ2-3, with 12 bases matching TRBD2. The CDR3 covers 14 residues. Germline V gene sequence: CDR1 PRHDT, CDR2 FYEKMQ (reference sequence). Trimming took 7 bases from V and 8 from J; bases not matched to a gene: 7. Here the CDR3 DNA reads TGTGCCAGCATTACTAGCGGGGGGCCGGGTACGCAGTATTTT. Its translation is CASITSGGPGTQYF. Based on the CDR3 plus reference TRBV13 and TRBJ2-3, the full variable domain is AAGVIQSPRHLIKEKRETATLKCYPIPRHDTVYWYQQGPGQDPQFLISFYEKMQSDKGSIPDRFSAQQFSDYHSELNMSSLELGDSALYFCASITSGGPGTQYFGPGTRLTVL.